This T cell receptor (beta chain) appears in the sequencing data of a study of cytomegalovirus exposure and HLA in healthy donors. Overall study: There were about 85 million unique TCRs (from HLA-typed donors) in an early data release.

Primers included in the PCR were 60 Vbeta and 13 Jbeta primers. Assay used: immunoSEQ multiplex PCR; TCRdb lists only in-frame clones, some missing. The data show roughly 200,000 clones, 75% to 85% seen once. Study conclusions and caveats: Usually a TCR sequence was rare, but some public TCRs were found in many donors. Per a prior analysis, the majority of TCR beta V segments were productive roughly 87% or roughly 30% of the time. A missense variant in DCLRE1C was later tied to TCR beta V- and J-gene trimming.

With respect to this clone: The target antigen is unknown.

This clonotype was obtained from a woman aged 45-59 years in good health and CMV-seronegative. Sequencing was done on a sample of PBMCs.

The CDR3: CASSLTGGGDYEQYF. Here the CDR3 DNA reads TGTGCCAGCAGCTTAACGGGAGGCGGGGACTACGAGCAGTACTTC. The rearrangement links TRBV7-6 to TRBJ2-7; TRBD2 matches at 7 bases. Germline values: CDR1 SGHVS, CDR2 FNYEAQ. Trimming cost V 2 bases and J 3 bases; bases outside gene matches: 7. There are 15 residues in the CDR3. Full variable domain (rest looked up from reference TRBV7-6 and TRBJ2-7): GAGVSQSPRYKVTKRGQDVALRCDPISGHVSLYWYRQALGQGPEFLTYFNYEAQQDKSGLPNDRFSAERPEGSISTLTIQRTEQRDSAMYRCASSLTGGGDYEQYFGPGTRLTVT.